This T cell receptor (beta chain) was captured by sequencing in a study of cytomegalovirus exposure and HLA in healthy donors (dated 2017 in TCRdb). As for the study more broadly: According to an earlier analysis of 587 of the donors, about 190 million T cells yielded 90 million to 140 million unique TCR beta sequences and 250 to 350 Gb of sequence data. An early release that covered some 640 HLA-typed donors contained 300 to 350 gigabases of sequencing data and tens of millions of unique TCR sequences. The genetic ancestry cluster associated with self-reported Caucasian donors included around four fifths of the 398 genotyped donors. The study aimed to test whether cataloging public T cell receptors could reveal signatures of past pathogen exposure. The T cell repertoires of 666 subjects were profiled by immunosequencing and related to cytomegalovirus serostatus. In addition to the first cohort of several hundred subjects, a separate validation cohort of around 110 different subjects was used. To predict cytomegalovirus infection status, the study brought together high-throughput TCR immunosequencing, statistical association of individual TCRs with disease status, and machine learning. To study patterns of TCR occurrence, a later analysis re-analyzed previously published TCR beta repertoires from more than 550 donors and added high-resolution HLA genotyping. The later analysis used no new phenotypic data to find candidate immune exposures, relying instead on TCR beta sequences and their occurrence across donors. To decide whether each TCR beta V gene segment behaved as functional or pseudogenic, an earlier analysis of fewer than 750 of the donors relied on high-throughput TCR beta sequencing. Donor age, sex, ethnicity and CMV serostatus were collected together with the repertoire data. A later genetic analysis took genome-wide SNP genotypes for about three fifths of the 666 donors and used that subset as a discovery cohort. All discovery cohort repertoires had been generated on a single sequencing platform. Both class I and class II loci were covered by HLA typing, at four-digit resolution. The number of donors typed differed by locus, with about 629-640 for A, B, C, DRB1 and DQB1, 522 for DQA1, 600 to 610 for DPA1, and roughly 450 for DPB1. About five DR-DQ haplotypes were treated as single units for association and clustering because of strong linkage in the cohort. Among 300 to 500 genotyped donors of the cohort, an average of around 250,000 unique TCR beta nucleotide sequences was sequenced per donor, of which about 18% were non-productive.

Results and caveats for the whole study, not just this receptor: Because some donors lacked HLA typing at each locus, the association tests relied only on the typed subset. Some IMGT-functional V segments, including TRBV6-2 and TRBV6-3, could not be distinguished by the 87-base-pair reads and were therefore excluded. Immune exposure information for the cohort was limited to CMV serostatus. V-gene and J-gene trimming of TCR beta chains was associated with a missense DCLRE1C variant in a later genetic analysis, and the association was replicated in an independent cohort. A later genetic analysis reported fewer N-insertions in productive TCRs among donors in an Asian-associated ancestry cluster than the roughly 620-donor mean. Because counts were too low, some 17 rarely observed V segments, including chromosome 9 orphons, were left out of the earlier analysis of 587 of the donors. According to a later analysis, TCR association rates differed among HLA loci, with DRB1 alleles showing the most associated TCRs and HLA-C alleles showing the fewest. Strong co-occurrence of HLA alleles, especially DR and DQ, made assigning TCR associations to individual alleles difficult. Correlated functional status among segregating V segments might be attributable to linkage disequilibrium, but an unknown experimental factor could not be ruled out. Presence/absence analyses assumed roughly uniform sequencing depth across donors, an assumption that may not hold. Specific HLA alleles were associated with 15,000 to 20,000 TCR beta sequences at a false discovery rate of 0.05 in a later analysis. In both the original and validation cohorts, the classifier was reported to diagnose cytomegalovirus status with high specificity and sensitivity. A cluster of highly shared sequence variants was judged likely to represent a technical artifact of the sequencing pipeline. It was suggested by the authors that the approach could potentially be generalized to other disease states and immunological phenotypes. Most TCR sequences were seen in very few donors, while some public TCRs were found in many individuals. In a later analysis, HLA-associated TCR beta chains were found to be more clonally expanded and to have lower generation probabilities than equally common non-associated chains. In an earlier analysis of some 640 of the donors, most TCR beta V segments were observed in productive rearrangements about 87% or about 30% of the time, broadly matching IMGT annotations. A further reported finding was that TCR beta sequences accurately predicted the HLA-A and HLA-B alleles for most subjects in the first cohort. In the study, approximately 160 TCR beta chains were listed as associated with cytomegalovirus. In vitro tests confirmed that a few of the cytomegalovirus-associated TCR beta chains recognize cytomegalovirus antigens. According to a later analysis, most CMV-associated TCR beta chains appeared to be HLA-restricted, and the HLA associations seemed to be driven largely by CMV exposure. In a later analysis, several top co-occurrence clusters were reported to appear linked to parvovirus B19, influenza, CMV and Epstein-Barr virus. The cohort was sequenced for TCR beta chains only, and without alpha or paired-chain data the features that could be detected were limited.

V lost 8 bases and J lost 6 bases, and the count of bases not matched to a germline gene is 12. CDR1 and CDR2, looked up from the germline V gene, are SQVTM and ANQGSEA. The CDR3 starts with the cysteine, ends with the phenylalanine, and has 15 residues. Only the CDR3 region is kept as DNA, spanning 45 bases read in frame from base 1. Worth noting for this clone: The antigen it recognizes is unknown. No base quality information exists; no much larger clone differs at one position.

The cohort comprised approximately 700 healthy bone marrow donors. All cohort members were sampled while nominally healthy, although unrecorded immune exposures were likely present. The donor tested CMV seropositive, placing the donor among the approximately 310 seropositive members of the cohort. Every donor gave a peripheral blood sample, and the peripheral blood mononuclear cells from that sample were used for TCR beta sequencing. The Qiagen DNeasy Blood Extraction Kit was used to extract genomic DNA from the blood cell samples. Receptor libraries were prepared by the immunoSEQ multiplex PCR assay. For the multiplex PCR, a mixture combining 60 forward primers for TCR Vbeta segments and 13 reverse primers for TCR Jbeta segments was used. Amplification of the CDR3 region of rearranged TCR beta genes was performed with a multiplex PCR assay on genomic DNA. Amplified TCR beta libraries were sequenced as 87-base-pair reads on the Illumina HiSeq System. The paper's processing steps were these. Across the 640 or so repertoires, a later analysis counted tens of millions of unique TCR beta chains, roughly 11 million of which were shared by at least two donors. Raw reads were error-corrected and collapsed into unique sequences by a nearest-neighbor algorithm in which closely related sequences were merged to remove PCR and sequencing errors. V, D and J gene segments were assigned by aligning CDR3 sequences to IMGT reference sequences. For a sequence to be retained, a match of at least six nucleotides was required to both a V gene segment and a J gene segment. A rearrangement was called productive if the CDR3 had no stop codons and remained in frame with V and J, and every other rearrangement was called non-productive. Following IMGT convention, CDR3 was defined as the stretch from the second conserved V-encoded cysteine to the conserved J-encoded phenylalanine. Sequences without an unambiguous match to a single V gene segment were excluded from the earlier analysis of several hundred of the donors. In an earlier analysis of 587 of the donors, a V segment was called functional when productive rearrangements were above 56.7%, and segregating when the standard deviation between donors exceeded 5%. To diagnose cytomegalovirus status from the catalog of TCR beta chain sequences, a statistical classification framework was built. V and J gene assignment, in a later analysis, came from comparing TCR nucleotide sequences with IMGT/GENE-DB human TR gene sequences. Using the TCRdist pipeline, a later analysis assigned CDR3 sequences along with most-parsimonious VDJ recombination scenarios. In a later analysis, each TCR beta chain was defined by its CDR3 amino acid sequence together with its V-gene family, and reads lacking a unique V-gene family were excluded. A later analysis removed 592 highly shared, low-generation-probability nucleotide sequences to deal with suspected cross-contamination and a sequencing artifact. A later analysis calculated a clonal expansion index for each public chain from normalized within-repertoire ranks of inferred template counts. A later analysis computed generation probabilities with a VDJ recombination model fitted to out-of-frame rearrangements, and checked the results against IGoR. A later analysis scored TCR-TCR, TCR-HLA and TCR-CMV co-occurrence with hypergeometric tests, applying a repertoire-size bias correction to TCR pairs. False discovery rates were estimated in a later analysis by permuting HLA or CMV assignments 20 times. In a later analysis, co-occurring TCRs were grouped using DBSCAN, with TCRdist sequence similarity added in when clustering inside HLA-allele-positive subsets. Repertoires with fewer than 30,000 or more than 120,000 public chains were left out of co-occurrence clustering, as were about five repertoires with anomalous nucleotide sharing. This is the immuneACCESS table as TCRdb keeps it, with only in-frame sequences that have V and J called. A part of the clones is gone; compared with another copy, unresolved V genes explain less than half, and the rest is unexplained. The DNA gave D and trimming, while V, J and clone size come from that table. The table for this sample lists around 90,000 clones; roughly 60% of them were counted only once. Of the sample, approximately 6.3% is held by the ten largest clones.

Sequencing used PBMCs. This TCR came from a boy aged 5-17 years in good health and CMV-seropositive. Here the chain combines TRBV29-1 and TRBJ2-1, with 11 junctional bases fitting TRBD2. The CDR3 protein: CSTPRASGGPNEQFF. In nucleotides, the sequence is TGCAGCACCCCCCGGGCTAGCGGGGGGCCCAATGAGCAGTTCTTC.